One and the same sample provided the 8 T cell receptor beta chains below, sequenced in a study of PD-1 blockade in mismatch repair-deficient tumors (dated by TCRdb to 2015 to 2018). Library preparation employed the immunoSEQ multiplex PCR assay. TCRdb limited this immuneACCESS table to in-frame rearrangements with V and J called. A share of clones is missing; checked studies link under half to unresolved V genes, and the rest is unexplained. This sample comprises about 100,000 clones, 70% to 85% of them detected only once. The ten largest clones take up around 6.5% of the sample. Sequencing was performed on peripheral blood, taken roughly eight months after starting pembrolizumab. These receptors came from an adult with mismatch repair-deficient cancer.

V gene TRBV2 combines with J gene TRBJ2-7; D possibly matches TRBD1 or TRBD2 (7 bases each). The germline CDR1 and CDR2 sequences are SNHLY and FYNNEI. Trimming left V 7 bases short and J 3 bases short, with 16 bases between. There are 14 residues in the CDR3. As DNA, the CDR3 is TGTGCCAGCACCCAGGGGGGGAGGGGCTACGAGCAGTACTTC. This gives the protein CASTQGGRGYEQYF.

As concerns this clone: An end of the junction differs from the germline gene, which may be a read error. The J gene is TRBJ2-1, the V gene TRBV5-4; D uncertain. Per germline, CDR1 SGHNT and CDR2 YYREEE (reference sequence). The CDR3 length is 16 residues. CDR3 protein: CASSHHTLVRPNEQFF. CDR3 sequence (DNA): TGCGCCAGCAGCCACCACACGTTAGTCCGGCCCAATGAGCAGTTCTTC.

This CDR3 is CATSSGLAGGEEQYF. In nucleotides, the CDR3 is TGTGCCACCAGCAGCGGACTAGCGGGAGGGGAAGAGCAGTACTTC. The V gene is TRBV15, the J gene TRBJ2-7, with 15 bases lining up with TRBD2. The CDR3 is 15 amino acids. Germline V gives CDR1 LNHNV, CDR2 YYDKDF (reference sequence). Unmatched junction bases numbered 4, after V lost 3 bases and J lost 7 bases.

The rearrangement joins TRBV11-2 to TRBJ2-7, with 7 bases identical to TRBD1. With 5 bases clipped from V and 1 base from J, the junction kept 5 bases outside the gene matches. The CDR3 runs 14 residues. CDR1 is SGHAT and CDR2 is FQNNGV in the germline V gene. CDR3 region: CASSHRQGSYEQYF. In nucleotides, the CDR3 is TGTGCCAGCAGCCACCGACAGGGATCCTACGAGCAGTACTTC.

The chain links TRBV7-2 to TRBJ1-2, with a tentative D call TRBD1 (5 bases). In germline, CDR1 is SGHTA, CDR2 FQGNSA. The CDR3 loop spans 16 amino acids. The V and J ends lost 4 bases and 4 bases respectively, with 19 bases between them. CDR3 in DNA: TGTGCCAGCAGCTCCCGGGACGGACTACATCCCTATGGCTACACCTTC. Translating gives CASSSRDGLHPYGYTF.

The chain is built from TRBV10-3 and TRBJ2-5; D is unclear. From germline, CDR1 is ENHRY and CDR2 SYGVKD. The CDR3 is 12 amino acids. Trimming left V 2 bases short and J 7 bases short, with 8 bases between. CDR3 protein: CAISEGRRTQYF. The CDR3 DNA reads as TGTGCCATCAGTGAGGGACGGAGGACCCAGTACTTC.

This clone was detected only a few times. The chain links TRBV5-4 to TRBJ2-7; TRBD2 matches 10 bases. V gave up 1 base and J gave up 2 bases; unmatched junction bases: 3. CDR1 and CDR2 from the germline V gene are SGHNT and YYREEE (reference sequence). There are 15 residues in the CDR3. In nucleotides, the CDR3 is TGTGCCAGCAGCTTGAAGCGGGAGGGCACCTACGAGCAGTACTTC. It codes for CASSLKREGTYEQYF.

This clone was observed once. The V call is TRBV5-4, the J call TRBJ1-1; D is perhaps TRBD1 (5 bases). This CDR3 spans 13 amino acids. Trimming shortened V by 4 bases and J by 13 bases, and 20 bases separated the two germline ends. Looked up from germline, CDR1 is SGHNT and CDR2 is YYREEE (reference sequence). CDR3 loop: CASSPERGQRGFF. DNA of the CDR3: TGTGCCAGCAGCCCCGAACGGGGCCAAAGAGGTTTCTTT.